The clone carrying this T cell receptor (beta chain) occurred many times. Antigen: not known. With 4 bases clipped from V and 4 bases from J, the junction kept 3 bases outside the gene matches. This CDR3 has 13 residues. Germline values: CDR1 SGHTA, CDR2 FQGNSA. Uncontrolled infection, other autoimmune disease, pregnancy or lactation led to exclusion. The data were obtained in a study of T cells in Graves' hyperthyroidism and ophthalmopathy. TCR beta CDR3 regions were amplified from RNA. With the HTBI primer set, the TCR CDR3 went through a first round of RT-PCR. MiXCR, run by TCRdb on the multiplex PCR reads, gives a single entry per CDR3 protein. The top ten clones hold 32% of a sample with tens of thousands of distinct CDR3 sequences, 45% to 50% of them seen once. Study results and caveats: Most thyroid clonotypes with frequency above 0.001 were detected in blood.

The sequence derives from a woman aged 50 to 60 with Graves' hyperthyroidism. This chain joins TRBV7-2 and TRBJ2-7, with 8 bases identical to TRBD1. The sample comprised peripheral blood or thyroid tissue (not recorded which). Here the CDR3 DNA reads TGTGCCAGCAGCTGGGGACAGGCGTACGAGCAGTACTTC. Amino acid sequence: CASSWGQAYEQYF.